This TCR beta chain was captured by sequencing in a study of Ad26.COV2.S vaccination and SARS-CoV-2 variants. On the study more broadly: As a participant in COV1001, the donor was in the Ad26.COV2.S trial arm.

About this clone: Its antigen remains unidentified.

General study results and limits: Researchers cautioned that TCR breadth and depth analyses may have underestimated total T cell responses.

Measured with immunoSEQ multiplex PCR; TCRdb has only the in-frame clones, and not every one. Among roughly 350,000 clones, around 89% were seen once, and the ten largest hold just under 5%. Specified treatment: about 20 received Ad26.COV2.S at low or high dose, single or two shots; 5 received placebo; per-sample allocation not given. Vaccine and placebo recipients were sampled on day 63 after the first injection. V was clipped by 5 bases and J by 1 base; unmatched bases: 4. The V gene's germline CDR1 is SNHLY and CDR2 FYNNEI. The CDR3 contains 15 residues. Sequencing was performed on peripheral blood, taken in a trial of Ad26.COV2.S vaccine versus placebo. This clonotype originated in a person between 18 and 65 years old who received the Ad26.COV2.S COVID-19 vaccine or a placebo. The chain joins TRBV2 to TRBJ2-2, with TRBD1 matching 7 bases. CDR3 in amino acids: CASSPRTGNTGELFF. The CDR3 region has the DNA TGTGCCAGCAGTCCCAGGACAGGGAACACCGGGGAGCTGTTTTTT.